Below, 3 T cell receptor beta chains from the same sample are listed, as sequenced in a study of T cells in Graves' hyperthyroidism and ophthalmopathy. It was RNA transcripts that yielded the amplified TCR beta CDR3 regions. HTBI primers were used for first-round RT-PCR of the TCR CDR3. TCRdb reprocessed the multiplex PCR reads via MiXCR and lists one record per CDR3 protein. Of some 50,000 distinct CDR3 sequences in the sample, roughly 50% are singletons; the top ten hold about 8.9%. The sequencing sample was made of blood. The receptors come from a woman between 50 and 59 years old with Graves' ophthalmopathy.

On this clonotype: A read error may explain this, as a much larger clone is one base away. J is TRBJ2-7 and V is TRBV27; no clear D. With 3 bases removed from V and 7 bases from J, the gap between germline ends came to 13 bases. This CDR3 contains 13 residues. Germline CDR1 and CDR2: MNHEY and SMNVEV (reference sequence). CDR3 sequence (DNA): TGTGCCAGCAGTTTTGCCTTTTTGGGGGAGCAGTACTTC. Its protein product is CASSFAFLGEQYF.

This chain joins TRBV7-6 and TRBJ2-7, with D unresolved. Germline V gene data show CDR1 as SGHVS and CDR2 as FNYEAQ. The CDR3 has 15 amino acids. V was shortened by 1 base and J by 5 bases, with 15 bases between the two germline ends. The CDR3 DNA follows: TGTGCCAGCAGCTTAGAGAGTGGGCAGATCCACGAGCAGTACTTC. This gives the protein CASSLESGQIHEQYF.

The chain combines TRBV19 with TRBJ2-2; D not resolved. Trimming removed 4 bases from V and 3 bases from J, with 9 bases in between. Germline CDR1 LNHDA, CDR2 SQIVND (reference sequence). CDR3 length equals 14 residues. CDR3 protein: CASSKAVYTGELFF. The CDR3 nucleotides read TGTGCCAGTAGTAAGGCCGTTTACACCGGGGAGCTGTTTTTT. Drawing the rest from reference TRBV19 and TRBJ2-2, the complete variable domain is DGGITQSPKYLFRKEGQNVTLSCEQNLNHDAMYWYRQDPGQGLRLIYYSQIVNDFQKGDIAEGYSVSREKKESFPLTVTSAQKNPTAFYLCASSKAVYTGELFFGEGSRLTVL.